This TCR beta chain is from a study of shared clonotypes between healthy human individuals. Study-wide results and limits: Despite large depth, rarefaction showed incomplete sorted-subset sequencing. Generally, naive subsets came out with larger estimated richness than memory subsets.

Here immunoSEQ multiplex PCR was the method, and the copy in TCRdb shows in-frame clones only, minus some. The sample consists of about 1 million clones, around 75% of them appearing once. The germline gives CDR1 ENHRY, CDR2 SYGVKD. Trimming took off 10 bases at V and 0 bases at J, with 10 bases between the two ends. This CDR3 contains 13 residues. As regards this clone: Its target is not known.

This chain joins TRBV10-3 and TRBJ2-1; D is unresolved. The sequencing sample was made of memory CD4+ T cells sorted from blood. Subset indicated: CD45RA-negative fraction. The receptor's source is a man younger than 35 in good health. For the CDR3, the DNA is TGTGCCACGTCCGGGTTCTCCTACAATGAGCAGTTCTTC. It yields the protein CATSGFSYNEQFF.